Included here is one T cell receptor (beta chain) sequence, with context. This sample was taken from a study of blood T cell repertoires in COVID-19. After removal of 6 bases from V and 9 bases from J, the junction contained 9 bases not matched to a gene. The CDR3 has 15 residues. Germline V CDR1 and CDR2: LNHDA, SQIVND (reference sequence). Profiled with immunoSEQ multiplex PCR; TCRdb holds only in-frame clones, not every one. The sample contains about 200,000 clones, approximately 90% of which appear only once. This clonotype was sampled from a man in his sixties with COVID-19, enrolled during active disease. The V and J genes are TRBV19 and TRBJ1-6; 9 bases line up with TRBD1. The specimen was peripheral blood. Written as DNA, the CDR3 is TGTGCCAGTAGCAAGACCGGGACAGGGAGTTCACCCCTCCACTTT. The encoded protein is CASSKTGTGSSPLHF.